The 2 T cell receptor beta chains below all came from one sample that was sequenced in a study of CD8 T cells in Susac syndrome. The authors reverse transcribed roughly 0.5 to 1 ug RNA with random hexamers. TCRdb called the immunoSEQ multiplex PCR reads again in MiXCR, with one record for every CDR3 protein. The repertoire holds fewer than 35,000 distinct CDR3 sequences, with 90% to 95% as singletons. The sequencing input was CD8+ T cells from PBMCs. These receptors originate from a human donor in good health.

This chain connects TRBV4-1 to TRBJ1-2, with a tentative D call TRBD1 (6 bases). The germline gives CDR1 MGHRA, CDR2 YSYEKL. The CDR3 has 16 residues. Between the trimmed V and J ends, which lost 0 bases and 0 bases, there was a span of 11 bases. The CDR3 loop reads CASSQEDSIANYGYTF. For the CDR3, the DNA is TGCGCCAGCAGCCAAGAGGACAGTATAGCTAACTATGGCTACACCTTC.

V and J are TRBV6-2 or TRBV6-3 and TRBJ2-1, with TRBD2 matching over 11 bases. V lost 2 bases to trimming and J lost 3 bases; unmatched junction nucleotides: 9. The CDR3 length is 18 residues. The V gene's germline CDR1 is MNHEY and CDR2 SVGEGT. The CDR3 coding sequence is TGTGCCAGCAGTTACCCCTGGACTAGCGGGTCCATCTACAATGAGCAGTTCTTC. This codes for CASSYPWTSGSIYNEQFF.